This entry lists 12 T cell receptor beta chains sequenced from one sample in a study of blood T cell repertoires in COVID-19. Data came from immunoSEQ multiplex PCR; TCRdb stores just in-frame clones and leaves some out. The data hold more than 110,000 clones, with 80% to 85% observed a single time. Sequencing used PBMCs or T cells enriched from blood (not recorded which). The receptor source for this set is a middle-aged man with acute COVID-19.

The chain joins TRBV5-4 to TRBJ1-6; no firm D call. V lost 0 bases and J 6 bases, leaving 13 bases between the germline ends. Germline-derived CDR1 and CDR2 are SGHNT and YYREEE (reference sequence). The CDR3 spans 16 residues. The DNA of the CDR3 is TGTGCCAGCAGCTTGGAGTCGGGTATGAGTAATTCACCCCTCCACTTT. Amino acid sequence: CASSLESGMSNSPLHF.

This rearrangement joins TRBV4-1 to TRBJ2-3, with TRBD2 matching 10 bases. The CDR3 loop spans 20 amino acids. Germline V CDR1 and CDR2: MGHRA, YSYEKL. V lost 2 bases to trimming and J lost 2 bases; unmatched junction nucleotides: 16. The CDR3 coding sequence is TGCGCCAGCAGCCAACTAACCCAATTTAGCGGGGGGACCCCCACAGATACGCAGTATTTT. Translating gives CASSQLTQFSGGTPTDTQYF.

The chain is built from TRBV6-1 and TRBJ1-1, with TRBD1 matching over 10 bases. After removal of 3 bases from V and 3 bases from J, the junction contained 4 bases not matched to a gene. The CDR3 runs to 15 residues. Germline CDR1 and CDR2: MNHNS and SASEGT. CDR3 sequence (DNA): TGTGCCAGCAGTGAGGGACAGGGGATCGACACTGAAGCTTTCTTT. This codes for CASSEGQGIDTEAFF.

The V and J genes are TRBV11-3 and TRBJ2-1, with D tentatively TRBD2 (6 bases). Germline CDR1 reads SGHNT; CDR2 reads YENEEA. The CDR3 has 14 amino acids. V lost 2 bases and J 3 bases, leaving 8 bases between the germline ends. DNA of the CDR3: TGTGCCAGCAGCTTATCCGGGGGCTACAATGAGCAGTTCTTC. This encodes CASSLSGGYNEQFF. Variable domain in full (rest from reference TRBV11-3 and TRBJ2-1): EAGVVQSPRYKIIEKKQPVAFWCNPISGHNTLYWYLQNLGQGPELLIRYENEEAVDDSQLPKDRFSAERLKGVDSTLKIQPAELGDSAVYLCASSLSGGYNEQFFGPGTRLTVL.

The chain uses TRBV27 and TRBJ2-1, with D perhaps matching TRBD2 (6 bases). CDR3 length: 14 amino acids. Germline V gene sequence: CDR1 MNHEY, CDR2 SMNVEV (reference sequence). With 6 bases removed from V and 7 bases from J, the gap between germline ends came to 16 bases. CDR3 nucleotide sequence: TGTGCCAGCAGCCCAAACCGGGACTTGAATGAGCAGTTCTTC. Protein product: CASSPNRDLNEQFF.

This clone has more than one count but fewer than ten. The V gene is TRBV7-9, the J gene TRBJ1-2, with 8 bases aligning to TRBD1. V trimming: 3 bases; J trimming: 8 bases; junction bases outside the gene matches: 11. CDR3 size: 15 residues. Germline values: CDR1 SEHNR, CDR2 FQNEAQ (reference sequence). The CDR3 nucleotides read TGTGCCAGCAGCTTCGACCCGGACAGGGTCGACGGCTACACCTTC. Its translation is CASSFDPDRVDGYTF. Looking up the rest from reference TRBV7-9 and TRBJ1-2 gives the full variable domain: DTGVSQNPRHKITKRGQNVTFRCDPISEHNRLYWYRQTLGQGPEFLTYFQNEAQLEKSRLLSDRFSAERPKGSFSTLEIQRTEQGDSAMYLCASSFDPDRVDGYTFGSGTRLTVV.

The chain is built from TRBV11-2 and TRBJ2-1; 12 bases are shared with TRBD2. This CDR3 is 15 amino acids long. J was trimmed by 7 bases and V by 1 base; bases with no gene match: 2. Germline CDR1 reads SGHAT; CDR2 reads FQNNGV. The CDR3: CASSLVLAGGNEQFF. In DNA form, the CDR3 reads TGTGCCAGCAGCTTAGTACTAGCGGGGGGAAATGAGCAGTTCTTC.

The chain couples TRBV29-1 to TRBJ1-1, with TRBD1 identical over 7 bases. Germline-derived CDR1 and CDR2 are SQVTM and ANQGSEA. This CDR3 comprises 13 residues. The junction had 10 bases not matched to a gene; V was cut back by 7 bases and J by 5 bases. The CDR3 region has the DNA TGCAGCGGCGCGGGAGGGGGCGGAACTGAAGCTTTCTTT. As protein: CSGAGGGGTEAFF.

This sequence joins TRBV5-5 and TRBJ2-5; 8 positions agree with TRBD2. This CDR3 region has 15 residues. Germline V gene sequence: CDR1 SGHKS, CDR2 YYEKEE (reference sequence). The V segment lost 6 bases and the J segment 0 bases; nucleotides outside the gene matches: 7. In DNA form, the CDR3 reads TGTGCCAGCACCCATGGCGGGAGGTACCAAGAGACCCAGTACTTC. Protein sequence: CASTHGGRYQETQYF.

V usage is TRBV6-4 and J usage is TRBJ1-2, with TRBD1 identical over 7 bases. Unmatched junction bases numbered 7, after V lost 6 bases and J lost 6 bases. The germline V gene encodes CDR1 MRHNA and CDR2 SNTAGT. The CDR3 has 13 residues. Here the CDR3 reads CASRRTGVHGYTF. Written as DNA, the CDR3 is TGTGCCAGCAGAAGGACAGGAGTCCATGGCTACACCTTC.

The chain combines TRBV7-6 with TRBJ2-2; D is undetermined. Per the germline V gene, CDR1 is SGHVS and CDR2 is FNYEAQ. The CDR3 has 19 amino acids. V dropped 2 bases and J dropped 0 bases, with 19 bases sitting between them. CDR3 coding DNA: TGTGCCAGCAGCTTAAGTGCCCTCTCTCGGGTAACGAACACCGGGGAGCTGTTTTTT. Translating it yields CASSLSALSRVTNTGELFF.

The rearrangement joins TRBV3-1 (or the pseudogene TRBV3-2) to TRBJ1-5; no definite D call. Looked up from germline, CDR1 is LGHDT and CDR2 is YNNKEL (reference sequence). The CDR3 is 17 residues long. Trimming stripped 3 bases from V and 4 bases from J, with 19 bases between. CDR3 residues: CASSHRTRAGGNQPQHF. In nucleotides, the CDR3 is TGTGCCAGCAGCCACCGTACGCGGGCAGGTGGTAATCAGCCCCAGCATTTT.